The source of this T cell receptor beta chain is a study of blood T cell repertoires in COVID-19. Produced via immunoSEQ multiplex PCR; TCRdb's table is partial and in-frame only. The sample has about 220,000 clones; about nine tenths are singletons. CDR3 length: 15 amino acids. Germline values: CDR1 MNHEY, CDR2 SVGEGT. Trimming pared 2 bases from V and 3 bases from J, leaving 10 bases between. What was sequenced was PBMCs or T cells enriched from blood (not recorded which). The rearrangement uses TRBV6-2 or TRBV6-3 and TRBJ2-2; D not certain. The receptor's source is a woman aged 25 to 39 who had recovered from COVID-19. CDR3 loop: CASSYVSMDTGELFF. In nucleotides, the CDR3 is TGTGCCAGCAGTTACGTCTCTATGGACACCGGGGAGCTGTTTTTT.